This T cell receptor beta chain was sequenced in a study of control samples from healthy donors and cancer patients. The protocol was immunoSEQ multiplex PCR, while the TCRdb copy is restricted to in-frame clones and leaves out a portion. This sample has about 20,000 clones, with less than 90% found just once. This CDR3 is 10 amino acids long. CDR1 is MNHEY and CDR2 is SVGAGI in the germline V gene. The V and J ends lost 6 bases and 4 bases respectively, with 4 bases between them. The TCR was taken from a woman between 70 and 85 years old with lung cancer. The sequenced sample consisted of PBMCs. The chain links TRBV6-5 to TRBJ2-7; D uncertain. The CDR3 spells CASREYEQYF. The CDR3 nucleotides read TGTGCCAGCAGGGAGTACGAGCAGTACTTC.